This paragraph covers one TCR beta chain sequence. The CDR3 has 11 amino acids. Germline assignment: CDR1 SQVTM and CDR2 ANQGSEA. Trimming shortened V by 1 base and J by 7 bases, and 7 bases separated the two germline ends. This specimen comes from a study of CD8+CD57+ T cells in acquired aplastic anemia. Genomic DNA, the template, was used for profiling of the TCR beta VDJ and CDR3. Using its own MiXCR run on the reads, TCRdb lists one record per CDR3 protein. Seen here are roughly 180,000 distinct CDR3 sequences, roughly 50% observed once, and the top ten hold 10% to 15%. Flow cytometry had shown expanded CD8+CD57+ cells in the patients chosen for sequencing.

Sequencing was performed on sorted CD4+, CD8+, or CD8+CD57+ T cells (not recorded which) from PBMCs. This TCR derives from a human donor with aplastic anemia. The chain couples TRBV29-1 to TRBJ1-1; D uncertain. The CDR3 region is CSVEADVEAFF. Written as DNA, the CDR3 is TGCAGCGTTGAAGCGGACGTTGAAGCTTTCTTT.